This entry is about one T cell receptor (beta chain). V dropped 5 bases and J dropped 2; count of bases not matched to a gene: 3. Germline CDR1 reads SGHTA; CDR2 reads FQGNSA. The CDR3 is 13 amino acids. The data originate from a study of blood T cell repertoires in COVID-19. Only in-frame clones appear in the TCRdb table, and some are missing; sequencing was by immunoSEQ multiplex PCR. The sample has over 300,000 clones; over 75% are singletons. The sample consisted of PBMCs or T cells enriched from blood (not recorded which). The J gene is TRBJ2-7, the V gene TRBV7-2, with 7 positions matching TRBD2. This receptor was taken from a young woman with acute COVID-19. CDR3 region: CASSLGTTYEQYF. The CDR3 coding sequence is TGTGCCAGCAGCCTCGGGACTACCTACGAGCAGTACTTC. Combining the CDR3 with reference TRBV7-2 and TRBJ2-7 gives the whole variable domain GAGVSQSPSNKVTEKGKDVELRCDPISGHTALYWYRQSLGQGLEFLIYFQGNSAPDKSGLPSDRFSAERTGGSVSTLTIQRTQQEDSAVYLCASSLGTTYEQYFGPGTRLTVT.